This TCR beta chain stems from a study of CD8+CD57+ T cells in acquired aplastic anemia. Study-wide findings and caveats: The same twenty-nine CD8+ CDR3 sequences occurred in patients and in controls.

In regard to this clonotype: The antigen remains unidentified.

Genomic DNA was employed as the template in profiling TCR beta VDJ and CDR3. MiXCR, applied by TCRdb to the reads, yields one record per CDR3 protein. The data show some 410,000 distinct CDR3 sequences, 55% to 70% seen once. Germline V lookup: CDR1 SNHLY, CDR2 FYNNEI. Trimming took 5 bases from V and 11 from J, leaving 24 bases between them. There are 15 residues in the CDR3. Input material: sorted CD4+, CD8+, or CD8+CD57+ T cells (not recorded which) from PBMCs. The TCR comes from a human donor in good health, serving as a control. The chain carries TRBV2 and TRBJ1-1; D is possibly TRBD1 (6 bases). CDR3 nucleotide sequence: TGTGCCAGCAGTTACTCGACGGGGGGCAAAATTGATGCTTTCTTT. Translated, it gives CASSYSTGGKIDAFF.